This entry is about one TCR beta chain. V was cut by 3 bases and J by 0 bases, with 14 bases left in between. The CDR3 has 16 residues. Germline V gives CDR1 SGHTA, CDR2 FQGTGA. The sample originates from a study of blood T cell repertoires in COVID-19. Using immunoSEQ multiplex PCR, the repertoire was profiled, and TCRdb retains in-frame clones only, with some absent. The sample consists of some 400,000 clones, about 89% of them appearing once. The receptor was isolated from a woman aged 55-69 years with COVID-19, enrolled during active disease. The chain has TRBV7-3 and TRBJ2-5; D is unresolved. Input material: peripheral blood. Here the CDR3 reads CASSFGGGRNQETQYF. The CDR3 region has the DNA TGTGCCAGCAGCTTCGGCGGCGGCCGTAACCAAGAGACCCAGTACTTC.